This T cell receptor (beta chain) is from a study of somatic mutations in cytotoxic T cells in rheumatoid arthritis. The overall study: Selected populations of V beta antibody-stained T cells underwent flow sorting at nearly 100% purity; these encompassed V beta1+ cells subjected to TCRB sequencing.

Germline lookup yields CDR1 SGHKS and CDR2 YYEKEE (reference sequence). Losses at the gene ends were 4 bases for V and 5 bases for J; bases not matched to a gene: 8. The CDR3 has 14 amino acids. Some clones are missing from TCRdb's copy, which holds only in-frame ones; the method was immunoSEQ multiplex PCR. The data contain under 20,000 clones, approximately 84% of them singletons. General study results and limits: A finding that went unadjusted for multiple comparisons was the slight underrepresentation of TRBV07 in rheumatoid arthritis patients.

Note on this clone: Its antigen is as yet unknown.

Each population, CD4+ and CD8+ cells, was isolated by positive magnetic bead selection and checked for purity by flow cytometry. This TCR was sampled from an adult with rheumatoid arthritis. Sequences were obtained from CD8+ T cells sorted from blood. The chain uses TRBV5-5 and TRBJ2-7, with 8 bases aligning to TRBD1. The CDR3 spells CASSPLRQGNEQYF. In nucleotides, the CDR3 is TGTGCCAGCAGCCCTTTACGACAGGGGAACGAGCAGTACTTC.